The 27 T cell receptor beta chains below come from one sample, sequenced in a study of T cell changes during pregnancy in multiple sclerosis. Using immunoSEQ multiplex PCR, the repertoire was profiled, and TCRdb retains in-frame clones only, with some absent. The table has about 100,000 clones, over 80% seen once. The material was peripheral blood, obtained after pregnancy. The receptors were gathered from a female donor with multiple sclerosis, enrolled in a pregnancy study.

The genes are TRBV5-8 and TRBJ2-1; possible D gene TRBD2, 5 bases. Germline V gene lookup returns CDR1 SGHTS and CDR2 YDEGEE. CDR3 length: 15 amino acids. V lost 7 bases to trimming and J lost 4 bases, with 18 bases between them. The CDR3 loop reads CASLLGYAPYNEQFF. CDR3 in DNA: TGTGCCAGCCTACTAGGTTATGCCCCTTACAATGAGCAGTTCTTC.

The chain uses TRBV5-1 and TRBJ2-1; D perhaps matches TRBD2 (6 bases). Trimming shortened V by 4 bases and J by 5 bases, and 13 bases separated the two germline ends. Germline V gene lookup returns CDR1 SGHRS and CDR2 YFSETQ. The CDR3 is 14 residues long. CDR3 DNA: TGCGCCAGCAGCCCTCTGACGGGAGACAATGAGCAGTTCTTC. It translates to CASSPLTGDNEQFF.

The rearrangement links TRBV6-5 to TRBJ2-7; 13 bases line up with TRBD2. Germline assignment: CDR1 MNHEY and CDR2 SVGAGI. Trimming at V came to 5 bases and at J to 5 bases, leaving 6 bases not matched to a gene. This CDR3 has 15 residues. The CDR3 DNA reads as TGTGCCAGCAGTACCGGACTAGCGGGAGTCGACGAGCAGTACTTC. Its protein product is CASSTGLAGVDEQYF.

The gene calls are TRBV30 and TRBJ1-5; 7 positions agree with TRBD1. This CDR3 is 16 amino acids long. Germline trimming cut 5 bases from V and 5 bases from J; bases unmatched to any gene: 15. The germline V gene encodes CDR1 GTSNPN and CDR2 SVGIG (reference sequence). CDR3 sequence reads: CAWALKIWTGYQPQHF. In DNA form, the CDR3 reads TGTGCCTGGGCTTTAAAGATATGGACAGGATATCAGCCCCAGCATTTT.

This rearrangement joins TRBV7-2 to TRBJ2-7; no clear D. The CDR3 has 14 amino acids. V shed 1 base and J shed 5 bases, with 12 bases lying between them. The germline V gene encodes CDR1 SGHTA and CDR2 FQGNSA. The CDR3 DNA reads TGTGCCAGCAGCTTAGTTATTAGCATTAACGAGCAGTACTTC. This sequence encodes CASSLVISINEQYF.

The chain carries TRBV5-1 and TRBJ2-2; D perhaps matches TRBD1 (5 bases). The V end was cut by 6 bases, the J end by 4 bases, with 16 bases between. The CDR3 runs to 15 residues. CDR1 and CDR2 (germline): SGHRS, YFSETQ. The CDR3 nucleotides are TGCGCCAGCACCTTCGGCAGGGCCGGCACCGGGGAGCTGTTTTTT. Translation: CASTFGRAGTGELFF.

V gene TRBV9 combines with J gene TRBJ2-3; D might be TRBD1 (6 bases). This CDR3 has 14 amino acids. CDR1 is SGDLS and CDR2 is YYNGEE in the germline V gene. V lost 4 bases and J lost 2, with 11 bases in between. CDR3 in DNA: TGTGCCAGCAGCCCCGGACAGATCACAGATACGCAGTATTTT. Protein: CASSPGQITDTQYF.

J is TRBJ2-3 and V is TRBV28, with 7 bases fitting TRBD1. The CDR3 sequence is 15 residues long. Per germline, CDR1 MDHEN and CDR2 SYDVKM. The junction had 9 bases not matched to a gene; V was cut back by 4 bases and J by 5 bases. The CDR3: CASSSPSTGKDTQYF. The CDR3 DNA follows: TGTGCCAGCAGTTCCCCATCGACAGGGAAAGATACGCAGTATTTT. Looking up the rest from reference TRBV28 and TRBJ2-3 gives the full variable domain: DVKVTQSSRYLVKRTGEKVFLECVQDMDHENMFWYRQDPGLGLRLIYFSYDVKMKEKGDIPEGYSVSREKKERFSLILESASTNQTSMYLCASSSPSTGKDTQYFGPGTRLTVL.

V is TRBV30 and J is TRBJ2-7, with 11 bases aligning to TRBD1. Germline V gene sequence: CDR1 GTSNPN, CDR2 SVGIG (reference sequence). This CDR3 has 14 residues. The ends lost 6 bases at V and 4 bases at J; junction bases unmatched: 8. CDR3 sequence reads: CACPGQGGLYEQYF. The CDR3 bases are TGTGCCTGTCCGGGACAGGGGGGACTTTACGAGCAGTACTTC.

The rearrangement joins TRBV2 to TRBJ1-1, with 8 nucleotides matching TRBD1. There are 13 residues in the CDR3. Germline lookup yields CDR1 SNHLY and CDR2 FYNNEI. With 5 bases clipped from V and 4 bases from J, the junction kept 3 bases outside the gene matches. CDR3 bases: TGTGCCAGCAGTAGGACAGGGAGCACTGAAGCTTTCTTT. Translation: CASSRTGSTEAFF.

Here the CDR3 DNA reads TGTGCCAGCAGCAGAGGACAGGGGCAAGAGACCCAGTACTTC. This sequence encodes CASSRGQGQETQYF. The J gene is TRBJ2-5, the V gene TRBV7-3; 9 bases match TRBD1. V lost 5 bases to trimming and J lost 2 bases; unmatched junction nucleotides: 3. CDR1 and CDR2 (germline): SGHTA, FQGTGA. The length of the CDR3 is 14 residues.

With regard to this clone: At the DNA level, this CDR3 is encoded by other sequences in the same sample as well. V and J are TRBV5-1 and TRBJ1-6, with D maybe TRBD1 (6 bases). Germline V CDR1 and CDR2: SGHRS, YFSETQ. The germline V and J ends were trimmed by 0 bases and 2 bases, with 6 bases remaining between them. The length of the CDR3 is 15 residues. This CDR3 reads CASSLGQAYNSPLHF. The CDR3 DNA follows: TGCGCCAGCAGCTTGGGACAGGCCTATAATTCACCCCTCCACTTT.

In this sample, this clone is medium-sized. The chain is built from TRBV5-1 and TRBJ2-1, with D hard to call. V was clipped by 10 bases and J by 14 bases, with 16 bases between them. The germline V gene encodes CDR1 SGHRS and CDR2 YFSETQ. The CDR3 extends over 10 amino acids. CDR3 coding DNA: TGCGCCCGCCATAAAAACCGGGAGTTCTTC. Its protein product is CARHKNREFF.

The chain joins TRBV4-3 to TRBJ2-5, with D possibly being TRBD2 (5 bases). The CDR3 contains 14 residues. The ends were cut back, 1 base at V and 4 bases at J, with 10 bases in the middle. CDR1 is LGHNA, CDR2 YSLEER, per germline. The CDR3 sequence: CASSQVTEGETQYF. In nucleotides, the CDR3 is TGCGCCAGCAGCCAAGTGACCGAGGGAGAGACCCAGTACTTC.

The V and J genes are TRBV11-3 and TRBJ2-5; D is perhaps TRBD1 (7 bases). The germline V gene encodes CDR1 SGHNT and CDR2 YENEEA. CDR3 length: 15 amino acids. Trimming cost V 1 base and J 5 bases, with 14 bases left between them. CDR3 nucleotide sequence: TGTGCCAGCAGCTTAGGCGGAGGGGGCGCGGAGACCCAGTACTTC. Its translation: CASSLGGGGAETQYF.

The chain has TRBV25-1 and TRBJ1-1; 7 positions match TRBD1. The CDR3 sequence is 13 residues long. Trimming took 5 bases from V and 4 from J; bases not matched to a gene: 4. The germline V gene has CDR1 MGHDK and CDR2 SYGVNS. As DNA, the CDR3 is TGTGCCAGCAGTAAGGGGGCGTTCACTGAAGCTTTCTTT. Amino acids: CASSKGAFTEAFF.

The table lists this clone with a count of one. The chain uses TRBV27 and TRBJ2-7, with D possibly TRBD1 on 5 matching bases. The ends were cut back, 6 bases at V and 2 bases at J, with 14 bases in the middle. Germline V gene data show CDR1 as MNHEY and CDR2 as SMNVEV (reference sequence). CDR3 length equals 14 residues. The CDR3: CASSILDRPYEQYF. As DNA, the CDR3 is TGTGCCAGCAGCATCCTCGACAGACCCTACGAGCAGTACTTC.

The V call is TRBV7-8, the J call TRBJ1-3, with D perhaps matching TRBD1 (6 bases). V was trimmed by 5 bases and J by 4 bases, leaving 12 bases between them. The CDR3 runs 14 residues. The germline V gene encodes CDR1 SGHVS and CDR2 FQNEAQ. The CDR3 is CASSPGTPGNTIYF. DNA for the CDR3: TGTGCCAGCAGCCCCGGGACACCCGGAAACACCATATATTTT. Filled out from reference TRBV7-8 and TRBJ1-3, the complete variable domain reads GAGVSQSPRYKVAKRGQDVALRCDPISGHVSLFWYQQALGQGPEFLTYFQNEAQLDKSGLPSDRFFAERPEGSVSTLKIQRTQQEDSAVYLCASSPGTPGNTIYFGEGSWLTVV.

The chain joins TRBV9 to TRBJ2-3; tentatively, D is TRBD2 (5 bases). The V and J ends lost 3 bases and 4 bases respectively, with 21 bases between them. Germline CDR1 SGDLS, CDR2 YYNGEE. This CDR3 contains 17 residues. CDR3 in DNA: TGTGCCAGCAGCGGGACTTTAGCCACCCTCCTCCCAGATACGCAGTATTTT. Translating gives CASSGTLATLLPDTQYF.

The chain carries TRBV11-3 and TRBJ2-1, with 9 bases identical to TRBD2. The length of the CDR3 is 14 residues. J lost 2 bases, V lost 5 bases, and 1 base had no gene match. CDR1 and CDR2 (germline): SGHNT, YENEEA. The CDR3 nucleotides read TGTGCCAGCAGCGGCGGGGGGGCCTACAATGAGCAGTTCTTC. This gives the protein CASSGGGAYNEQFF.

V gene TRBV4-2 combines with J gene TRBJ2-2, with a tentative D call TRBD2 (5 bases). CDR1 and CDR2 (germline): LGHNA, YNFKEQ. The CDR3 covers 16 residues. V dropped 1 base and J dropped 3 bases, with 12 bases sitting between them. The CDR3 is CASSQGFGMDTGELFF. DNA for the CDR3: TGTGCCAGCAGCCAAGGGTTCGGGATGGACACCGGGGAGCTGTTTTTT.

J is TRBJ2-5 and V is TRBV11-3; 16 bases agree with TRBD2. The V and J ends lost 5 bases and 5 bases, in that order; junction bases with no gene match: 8. Germline V gives CDR1 SGHNT, CDR2 YENEEA. The CDR3 totals 17 residues. The CDR3 here is CASSAGTSGRARETQYF. The CDR3 region has the DNA TGTGCCAGCAGCGCAGGGACTAGCGGGAGGGCCCGGGAGACCCAGTACTTC.

This sequence joins TRBV7-3 and TRBJ2-5, with 7 nucleotides matching TRBD1. J lost 0 bases, V lost 5 bases, and 3 bases had no gene match. The CDR3 contains 14 residues. From germline, CDR1 is SGHTA and CDR2 FQGTGA. The CDR3 DNA follows: TGTGCCAGCAGCCTACAGGGGAACCAAGAGACCCAGTACTTC. This translates into CASSLQGNQETQYF.

V gene TRBV29-1 combines with J gene TRBJ1-1; D is unresolved. CDR1 and CDR2 from the germline V gene are SQVTM and ANQGSEA. The V gene lost 7 bases and the J gene lost 3 bases, with 21 bases spanning the gap. The CDR3 is 15 amino acids. This CDR3 reads CSASSAGGGYTEAFF. DNA of the CDR3: TGCAGCGCCTCATCGGCGGGTGGTGGGTACACTGAAGCTTTCTTT.

The chain links TRBV7-9 to TRBJ1-2; D is perhaps TRBD1 (6 bases). V lost 5 bases and J 4 bases, leaving 14 bases between the germline ends. CDR1 is SEHNR, CDR2 FQNEAQ, per germline (reference sequence). This CDR3 has 14 amino acids. The CDR3 nucleotides read TGTGCCAGCAGCCCGCCCGACAGGCTCTATGGCTACACCTTC. This encodes CASSPPDRLYGYTF.

The chain couples TRBV4-3 to TRBJ1-5, with TRBD1 as a possible D gene (5 bases). Germline V gene data show CDR1 as LGHNA and CDR2 as YSLEER. CDR3 length: 14 residues. V gave up 0 bases and J gave up 9 bases, with 12 bases separating them. The DNA of the CDR3 is TGCGCCAGCAGCCAAGATATGGGGCCCTGGCCCCAGCATTTT. Translation gives CASSQDMGPWPQHF.

The V and J genes are TRBV15 and TRBJ2-1; D might be TRBD1 (5 bases). The V end was cut by 1 base, the J end by 4 bases, with 8 bases between. CDR1 is LNHNV, CDR2 YYDKDF, per germline (reference sequence). This CDR3 comprises 14 residues. In DNA, the CDR3 is TGTGCCACCAGCAGAGTAAGGGGATACAATGAGCAGTTCTTC. Encoded protein: CATSRVRGYNEQFF.